The clone carrying this TCR beta chain was recorded a few times. Its matching antigen is unknown. The sample originates from a study of cytomegalovirus exposure and HLA in healthy donors. The protocol was immunoSEQ multiplex PCR, while the TCRdb copy is restricted to in-frame clones and leaves out a portion. The sample includes 130,000 or so clones, 89% of them seen just once. The CDR3 covers 12 residues. V was trimmed by 6 bases and J by 4 bases, leaving 10 bases between them. Germline CDR1 reads MNHEY; CDR2 reads SVGAGI. Study-wide results and caveats: The study put under 200 TCR beta chains on its list as cytomegalovirus-associated.

The TCR sequence derives from a young woman in good health and CMV-seropositive. The source material was PBMCs. The chain carries TRBV6-5 and TRBJ2-7; D is possibly TRBD1 (6 bases). CDR3 loop: CASSLTGYEQYF. The CDR3 DNA sequence: TGTGCCAGCAGCCTCACAGGGTACGAGCAGTACTTC.